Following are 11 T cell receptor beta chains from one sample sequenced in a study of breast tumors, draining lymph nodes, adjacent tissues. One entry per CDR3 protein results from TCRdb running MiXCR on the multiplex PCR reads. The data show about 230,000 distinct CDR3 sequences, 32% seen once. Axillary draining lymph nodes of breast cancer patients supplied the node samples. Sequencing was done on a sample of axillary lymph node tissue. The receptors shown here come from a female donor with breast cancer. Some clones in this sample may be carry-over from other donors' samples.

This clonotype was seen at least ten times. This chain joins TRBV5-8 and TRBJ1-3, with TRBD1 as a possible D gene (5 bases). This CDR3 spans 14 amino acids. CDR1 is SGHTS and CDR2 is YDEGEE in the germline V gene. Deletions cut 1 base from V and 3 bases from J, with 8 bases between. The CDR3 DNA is TGTGCCAGCAGCTTGACAGGCTTTGGAAACACCATATATTTT. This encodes CASSLTGFGNTIYF.

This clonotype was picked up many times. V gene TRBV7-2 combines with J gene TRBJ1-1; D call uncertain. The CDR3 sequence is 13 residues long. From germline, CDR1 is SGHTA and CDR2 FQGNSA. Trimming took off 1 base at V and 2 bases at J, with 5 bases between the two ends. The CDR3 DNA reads TGTGCCAGCAGCTTAGGGTACAACACTGAAGCTTTCTTT. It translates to CASSLGYNTEAFF.

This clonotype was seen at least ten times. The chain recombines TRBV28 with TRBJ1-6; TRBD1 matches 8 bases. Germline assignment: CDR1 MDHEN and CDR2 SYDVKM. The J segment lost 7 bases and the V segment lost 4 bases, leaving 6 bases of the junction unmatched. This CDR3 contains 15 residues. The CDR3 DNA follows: TGTGCCAGCAGTTCCCGGACAGGGAGAAATTCACCCCTCCACTTT. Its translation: CASSSRTGRNSPLHF.

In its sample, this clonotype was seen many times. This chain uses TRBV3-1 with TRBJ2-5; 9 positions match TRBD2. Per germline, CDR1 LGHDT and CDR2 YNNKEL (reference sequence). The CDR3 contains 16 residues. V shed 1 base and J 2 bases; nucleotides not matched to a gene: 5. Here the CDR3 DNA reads TGTGCCAGCAGCCAAGCGTGGCTAGCGGGACAAGAGACCCAGTACTTC. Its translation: CASSQAWLAGQETQYF.

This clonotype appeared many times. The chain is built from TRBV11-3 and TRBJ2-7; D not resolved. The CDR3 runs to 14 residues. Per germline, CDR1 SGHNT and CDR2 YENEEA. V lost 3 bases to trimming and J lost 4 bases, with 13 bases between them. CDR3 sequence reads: CASSLGPRRYEQYF. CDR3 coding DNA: TGTGCCAGCAGCTTGGGCCCCCGGAGATACGAGCAGTACTTC. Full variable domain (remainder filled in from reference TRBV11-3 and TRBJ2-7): EAGVVQSPRYKIIEKKQPVAFWCNPISGHNTLYWYLQNLGQGPELLIRYENEEAVDDSQLPKDRFSAERLKGVDSTLKIQPAELGDSAVYLCASSLGPRRYEQYFGPGTRLTVT.

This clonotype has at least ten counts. The DNA of the CDR3 is TGCAGTACCTACTCTCCAGGGGCTACTGGAAACACCATATATTTT. It encodes CSTYSPGATGNTIYF. The gene calls are TRBV20-1 and TRBJ1-3, with TRBD1 as a possible D gene (6 bases). Trimming pared 8 bases from V and 2 bases from J, leaving 19 bases between. CDR1 and CDR2 (germline): DFQATT, SNEGSKA (reference sequence). The CDR3 spans 15 residues.

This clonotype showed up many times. The CDR3 DNA follows: TGTGCCATCAGTGGGACAGGGGGCCCGCATGGCTACACCTTC. This codes for CAISGTGGPHGYTF. The chain links TRBV10-3 to TRBJ1-2, with 11 positions matching TRBD1. The germline gives CDR1 ENHRY, CDR2 SYGVKD. There are 14 residues in the CDR3. V shed 4 bases, J shed 6 bases, and the junction held 4 bases outside the gene matches.

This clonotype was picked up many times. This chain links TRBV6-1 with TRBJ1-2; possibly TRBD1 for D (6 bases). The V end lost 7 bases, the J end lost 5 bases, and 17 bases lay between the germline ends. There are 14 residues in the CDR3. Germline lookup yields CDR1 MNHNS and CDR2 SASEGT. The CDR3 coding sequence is TGTGCCAGCACACCGGGGGCGCGAGATTATGGCTACACCTTC. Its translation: CASTPGARDYGYTF.

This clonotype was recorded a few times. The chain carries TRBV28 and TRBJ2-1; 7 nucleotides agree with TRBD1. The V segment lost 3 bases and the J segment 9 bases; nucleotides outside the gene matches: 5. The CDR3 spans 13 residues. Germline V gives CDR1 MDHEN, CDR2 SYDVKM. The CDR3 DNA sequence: TGTGCCAGCAGTTTTCACAGGGGAAGTGAGCAGTTCTTC. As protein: CASSFHRGSEQFF.

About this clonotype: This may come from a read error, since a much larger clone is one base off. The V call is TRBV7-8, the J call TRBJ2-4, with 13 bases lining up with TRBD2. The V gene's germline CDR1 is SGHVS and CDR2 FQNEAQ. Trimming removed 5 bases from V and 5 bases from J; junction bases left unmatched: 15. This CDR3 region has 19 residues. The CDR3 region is CASSREGLAGVPAQNIQYF. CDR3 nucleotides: TGTGCCAGCAGCCGGGAAGGACTAGCGGGAGTTCCGGCCCAAAACATTCAGTACTTC.

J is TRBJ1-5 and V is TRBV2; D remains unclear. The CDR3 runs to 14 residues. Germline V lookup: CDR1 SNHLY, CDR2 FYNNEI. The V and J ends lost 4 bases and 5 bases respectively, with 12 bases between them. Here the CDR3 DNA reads TGTGCCAGCAGTGCTAGAGTGTGGGATCAGCCCCAGCATTTT. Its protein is CASSARVWDQPQHF.